These T cell receptor beta chains were read from a single sample in a study of shared clonotypes between healthy human individuals. Some clones are missing from TCRdb's copy, which holds only in-frame ones; the method was immunoSEQ multiplex PCR. The sample has fewer than 1.6 million clones; 98% are singletons. Input material: naive CD4+ T cells sorted from blood. The receptors here all came from a man aged 25-45 years in good health. CDR3s include the opening cysteine and the closing phenylalanine or tryptophan. A D gene is named only where the DNA matches it firmly. Not every row has a clone size; where given, it reads once, few, many or a size class.

TRBD1,.,TRBJ1-4,TRBV28,CASSPDRGPGGNEKLFF,TGTGCCAGCAGCCCGGACAGGGGACCCGGCGGGAATGAAAAACTGTTTTTT
.,.,TRBJ2-3,TRBV5-1,CASSPRPLTITDTQYF,TGCGCCAGCAGTCCCCGGCCCCTAACGATCACAGATACGCAGTATTTT
TRBD1,.,TRBJ2-7,TRBV6-5,CASRKYRDRGYEQYF,TGTGCCAGCAGAAAGTATAGGGACAGGGGATACGAGCAGTACTTC
TRBD2,.,TRBJ2-5,TRBV5-1,CASSLKRLAGDGQETQYF,TGCGCCAGCAGCTTGAAACGGCTAGCGGGAGATGGGCAAGAGACCCAGTACTTC
.,.,TRBJ1-2,TRBV19,CASNAGTRDGYTF,TGTGCCAGTAACGCCGGGACACGGGATGGCTACACCTTC
.,once,TRBJ2-7,TRBV2,CASQLGRAYEQYF,TGTGCCAGCCAATTGGGCCGCGCCTACGAGCAGTACTTC
.,.,TRBJ1-6,TRBV7-9,CAGEQGSNSPLHF,TGTGCGGGGGAACAGGGTAGCAATTCACCCCTCCACTTT
.,once,TRBJ2-5,TRBV18,CASSPAGARSEETQYF,TGTGCCAGCTCACCCGCAGGAGCAAGGAGCGAAGAGACCCAGTACTTC
.,.,TRBJ2-7,TRBV18,CASSPSGDQQYF,TGTGCCAGCTCACCATCAGGGGACCAGCAGTACTTC
TRBD2,.,TRBJ2-5,TRBV10-2,CASSEREGPTQETQYF,TGCGCCAGCAGTGAACGGGAGGGCCCGACACAAGAGACCCAGTACTTC
.,.,TRBJ2-1,TRBV11-2,CASSFGANEQFF,TGTGCCAGCAGCTTTGGGGCTAATGAGCAGTTCTTC
.,.,TRBJ2-2,TRBV15,CATSRGGRTGELFF,TGTGCCACCAGCAGAGGTGGCAGGACCGGGGAGCTGTTTTTT
TRBD2,.,TRBJ2-5,TRBV11-2,CASSSPGLATGTQYF,TGTGCCAGCAGCTCCCCGGGACTAGCCACAGGGACCCAGTACTTC
TRBD2,.,TRBJ2-5,TRBV29-1,CSVEAWLAGQETQYF,TGCAGCGTTGAAGCTTGGCTAGCGGGACAAGAGACCCAGTACTTC
.,.,TRBJ2-1,TRBV29-1,CSVQTVNEQFF,TGCAGCGTACAGACAGTTAATGAGCAGTTCTTC
.,.,TRBJ2-7,TRBV15,CATSRVLPSMGSQYF,TGTGCCACCAGCAGAGTACTCCCCTCGATGGGGTCGCAGTACTTC
TRBD1,.,TRBJ1-2,TRBV7-8,CASSLARQGARGYTF,TGTGCCAGCAGCTTAGCGAGGCAGGGGGCAAGAGGCTACACCTTC
TRBD2,.,TRBJ2-1,TRBV7-2,CASSLYRASGYNEQFF,TGTGCCAGCAGCTTATATCGTGCTAGCGGCTACAATGAGCAGTTCTTC
.,.,TRBJ2-1,TRBV11-2,CASSRTGSGTYNEQFF,TGTGCCAGCAGCCGTACGGGATCCGGCACCTACAATGAGCAGTTCTTC
TRBD2,once,TRBJ2-1,TRBV7-2,CASSVGLAGGTKFF,TGTGCCAGCAGCGTCGGACTAGCGGGAGGAACGAAGTTCTTC
.,.,TRBJ2-1,TRBV2,CASHRNPKPNEQFF,TGTGCCAGCCACAGAAACCCCAAACCCAATGAGCAGTTCTTC
.,.,TRBJ1-2,TRBV5-5,CASSERQANYGYTF,TGTGCCAGCAGCGAGAGACAGGCTAACTATGGCTACACCTTC
.,.,TRBJ1-1,TRBV7-3,CASSPGGRLNTEAFF,TGTGCCAGCAGCCCCGGCGGCAGATTGAACACTGAAGCTTTCTTT
.,once,TRBJ2-1,TRBV30,CAWSVQSHREFF,TGTGCCTGGAGTGTACAATCCCATCGGGAGTTCTTC
.,.,TRBJ2-7,TRBV28,CASSLRGRGYEQYF,TGTGCCAGCAGTTTAAGGGGTAGGGGCTACGAGCAGTACTTC
TRBD2,.,TRBJ2-1,TRBV27,CASSLFSLSPGLAGYNEQFF,TGTGCCAGCAGTTTATTTTCATTATCCCCGGGACTAGCGGGCTACAATGAGCAGTTCTTC
.,.,TRBJ2-1,TRBV19,CASRPPQGRRDEQFF,TGTGCCAGTAGACCCCCCCAGGGGCGTAGGGATGAGCAGTTCTTC
.,.,TRBJ2-1,TRBV2,CASSWPDNEQFF,TGTGCCAGCAGTTGGCCTGACAATGAGCAGTTCTTC
.,.,TRBJ1-1,TRBV18,CASSPYFNTEAFF,TGTGCCAGCTCACCATATTTTAACACTGAAGCTTTCTTT
.,.,TRBJ2-1,TRBV15,CATSRTLGGYNEQFF,TGTGCCACCAGCAGGACTTTGGGCGGCTACAATGAGCAGTTCTTC
TRBD2,.,TRBJ2-1,TRBV4-2,CASSQDQAGHNEQFF,TGTGCCAGCAGCCAAGACCAAGCGGGACACAATGAGCAGTTCTTC
.,.,TRBJ1-5,TRBV4-1,CASSQVGSQPQHF,TGCGCCAGCAGCCAAGTAGGGTCTCAGCCCCAGCATTTT